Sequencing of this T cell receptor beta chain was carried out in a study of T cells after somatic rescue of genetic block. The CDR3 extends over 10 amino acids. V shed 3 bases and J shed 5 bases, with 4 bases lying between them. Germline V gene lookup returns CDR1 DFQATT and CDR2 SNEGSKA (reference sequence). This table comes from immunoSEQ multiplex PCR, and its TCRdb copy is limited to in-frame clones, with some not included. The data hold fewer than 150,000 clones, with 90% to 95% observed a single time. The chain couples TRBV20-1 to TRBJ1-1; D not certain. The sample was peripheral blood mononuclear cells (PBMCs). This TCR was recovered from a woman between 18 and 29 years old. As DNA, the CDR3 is TGCAGTGCTAGGATGACTGAAGCTTTCTTT. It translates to CSARMTEAFF.